This T cell receptor (beta chain) was documented in a study of cytomegalovirus exposure and HLA in healthy donors. This PCR relied on a set of 60 Vbeta primers and 13 Jbeta primers. TCRdb keeps only in-frame clones here, not all; method: immunoSEQ multiplex PCR. Of about 140,000 clones listed, around 76% were seen once; the top ten hold more than 3%. The CDR3 totals 16 residues. The V gene lost 5 bases and the J gene lost 4 bases, with 20 bases spanning the gap. Germline CDR1 reads SGHTA; CDR2 reads FQGNSA. The chain is built from TRBV7-2 and TRBJ1-1, with D unresolved. This receptor was identified in a man aged 18 to 29 in good health and CMV-seronegative. The material sequenced was PBMCs. CDR3 bases: TGTGCCAGCAGCGGCGGCTCCGCGCCCCGCGGCACTGAAGCTTTCTTT. Amino acid sequence: CASSGGSAPRGTEAFF. Using reference TRBV7-2 and TRBJ1-1 for the parts outside the CDR3, the full variable domain is GAGVSQSPSNKVTEKGKDVELRCDPISGHTALYWYRQSLGQGLEFLIYFQGNSAPDKSGLPSDRFSAERTGGSVSTLTIQRTQQEDSAVYLCASSGGSAPRGTEAFFGQGTRLTVV.